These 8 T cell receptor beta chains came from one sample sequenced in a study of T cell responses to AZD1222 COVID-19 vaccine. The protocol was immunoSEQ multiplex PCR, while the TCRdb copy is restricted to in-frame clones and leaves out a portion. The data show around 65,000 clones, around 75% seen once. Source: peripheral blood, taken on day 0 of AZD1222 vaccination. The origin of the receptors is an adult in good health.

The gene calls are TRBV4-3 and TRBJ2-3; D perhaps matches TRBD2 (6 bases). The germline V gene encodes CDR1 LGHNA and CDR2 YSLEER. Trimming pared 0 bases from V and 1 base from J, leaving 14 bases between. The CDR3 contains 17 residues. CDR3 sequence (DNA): TGCGCCAGCAGCCAAGAGGCGGGAATACGAGGCACAGATACGCAGTATTTT. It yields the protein CASSQEAGIRGTDTQYF.

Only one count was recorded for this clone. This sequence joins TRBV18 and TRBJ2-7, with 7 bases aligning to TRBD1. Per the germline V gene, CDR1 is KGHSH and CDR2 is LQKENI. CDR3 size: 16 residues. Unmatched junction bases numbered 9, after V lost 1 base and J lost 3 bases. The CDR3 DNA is TGTGCCAGCTCACCACGTACAGGGGACGCCGGCTACGAGCAGTACTTC. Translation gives CASSPRTGDAGYEQYF.

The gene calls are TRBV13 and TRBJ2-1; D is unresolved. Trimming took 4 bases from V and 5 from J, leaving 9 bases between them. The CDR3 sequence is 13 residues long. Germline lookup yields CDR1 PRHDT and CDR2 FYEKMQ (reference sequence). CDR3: CASSSGPNNEQFF. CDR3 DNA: TGTGCCAGCAGCTCTGGACCGAACAATGAGCAGTTCTTC.

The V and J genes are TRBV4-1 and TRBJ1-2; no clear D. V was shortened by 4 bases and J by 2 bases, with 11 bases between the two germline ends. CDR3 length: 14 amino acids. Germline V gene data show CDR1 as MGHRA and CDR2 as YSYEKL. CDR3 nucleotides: TGCGCCAGCAGCCCTCTGGACGGGAACTATGGCTACACCTTC. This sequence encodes CASSPLDGNYGYTF.

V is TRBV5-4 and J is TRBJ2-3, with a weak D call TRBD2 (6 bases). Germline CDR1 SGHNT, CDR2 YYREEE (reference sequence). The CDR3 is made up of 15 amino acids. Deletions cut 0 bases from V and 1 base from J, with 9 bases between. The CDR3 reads CASSLVERGTDTQYF. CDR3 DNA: TGTGCCAGCAGCTTGGTGGAGCGGGGCACAGATACGCAGTATTTT.

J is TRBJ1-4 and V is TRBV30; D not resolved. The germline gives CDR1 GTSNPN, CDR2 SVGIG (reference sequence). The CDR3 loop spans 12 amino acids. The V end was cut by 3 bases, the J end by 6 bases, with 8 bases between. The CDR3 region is CAWSPSDEKLFF. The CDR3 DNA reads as TGTGCCTGGAGCCCATCGGATGAAAAACTGTTTTTT. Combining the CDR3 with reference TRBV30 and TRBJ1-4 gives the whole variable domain SQTIHQWPATLVQPVGSPLSLECTVEGTSNPNLYWYRQAAGRGLQLLFYSVGIGQISSEVPQNLSASRPQDRQFILSSKKLLLSDSGFYLCAWSPSDEKLFFGSGTQLSVL.

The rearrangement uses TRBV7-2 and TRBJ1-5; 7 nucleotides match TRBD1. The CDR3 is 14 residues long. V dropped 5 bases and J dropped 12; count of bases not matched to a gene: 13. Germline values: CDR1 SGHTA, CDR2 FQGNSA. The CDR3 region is CASSPSRDRGVQHF. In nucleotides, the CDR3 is TGTGCCAGCAGCCCTTCCCGGGACAGAGGAGTCCAGCATTTT.

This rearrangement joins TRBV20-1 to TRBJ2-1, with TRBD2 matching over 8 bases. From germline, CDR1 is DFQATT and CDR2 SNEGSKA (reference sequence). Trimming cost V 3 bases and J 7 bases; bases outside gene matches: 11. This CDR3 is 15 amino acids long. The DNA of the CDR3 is TGCAGTGCTAGTGAACAGCGGGGGATTGGAAATGAGCAGTTCTTC. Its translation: CSASEQRGIGNEQFF.